This TCR beta chain was identified during a study of identical twins. Per the germline V gene, CDR1 is SGHRS and CDR2 is YFSETQ. J lost 3 bases, V lost 1 base, and 14 bases had no gene match. This CDR3 has 19 residues. Template switching added a universal primer site, and cDNA bore unique molecular identifiers. TCRdb analysed the 5' RACE reads with MiXCR anew, one entry per CDR3 protein. The sample carries over 200,000 distinct CDR3 sequences, over 5.5% recorded once. Regarding this clonotype: The antigen is not known.

General observations from the study: Not following the same donors, the study drew its conclusions from cross-sectional statistical analysis. Twin pairs had excess sharing that was weaker in beta out-of-frame sequences.

The sample was also linked to a second study, of T cells expressing NK-cell markers. That report notes: Seven donors tested HCMV-seropositive and one tested seronegative among the eight sequenced.

The sample comprised CD8+ T cells sorted from blood. The V gene is TRBV5-1, the J gene TRBJ1-2, with 11 positions matching TRBD1. The receptor was derived from a woman younger than 35 in good health. CDR3 residues: CASSLSFPGQGGVDYGYTF. CDR3 bases: TGCGCCAGCAGCTTGTCTTTCCCGGGACAGGGGGGCGTGGACTATGGCTACACCTTC.